The T cell receptor (beta chain) described here comes from a study of graft-versus-host responses after intestinal transplantation. Study background: Recipients underwent multivisceral, liver-intestinal, or isolated intestinal transplants. Uniformly, recipients were administered anti-thymocyte globulin induction with subsequent tacrolimus and steroids for about 3 years. Study conclusions and caveats: Detection of GvH clones occurred in recipient marrow, and some had their first appearance in ileum or blood.

Note on this clone: Its antigen remains unidentified.

Data came from immunoSEQ multiplex PCR; TCRdb stores just in-frame clones and leaves some out. The sample contains fewer than 90,000 clones, approximately 94% of which appear only once. The sequence was collected from a human donor who was the organ donor for an intestinal transplant. Specimen: unstimulated CD4+ T cells sorted from spleen or lymph node cells, collected before transplant.

The CDR3 loop reads CASSLANGGDFAHGSTQYF. The CDR3 nucleotides are TGCGCCAGCAGCTTGGCGAATGGGGGGGACTTCGCCCACGGGTCGACCCAGTACTTC. This sequence joins TRBV5-1 and TRBJ2-5, with TRBD2 matching over 7 bases. Germline V gene data show CDR1 as SGHRS and CDR2 as YFSETQ. The CDR3 is 19 amino acids. After removal of 0 bases from V and 7 bases from J, the junction contained 21 bases not matched to a gene.